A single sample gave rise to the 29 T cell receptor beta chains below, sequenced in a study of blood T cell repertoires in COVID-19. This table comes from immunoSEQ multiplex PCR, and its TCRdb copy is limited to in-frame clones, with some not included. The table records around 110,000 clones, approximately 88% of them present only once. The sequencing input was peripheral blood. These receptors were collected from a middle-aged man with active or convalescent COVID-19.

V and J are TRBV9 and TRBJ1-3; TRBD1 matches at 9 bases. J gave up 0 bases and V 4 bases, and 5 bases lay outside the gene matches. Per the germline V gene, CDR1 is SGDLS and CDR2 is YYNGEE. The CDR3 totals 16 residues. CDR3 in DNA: TGTGCCAGCAGCTTTGGGACAGGGAGCTCTGGAAACACCATATATTTT. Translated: CASSFGTGSSGNTIYF.

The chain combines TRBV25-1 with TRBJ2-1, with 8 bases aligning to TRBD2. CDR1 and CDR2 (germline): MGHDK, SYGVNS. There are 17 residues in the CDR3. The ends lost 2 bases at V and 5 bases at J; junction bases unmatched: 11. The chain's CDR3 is CASSEPRAAGVDNEQFF. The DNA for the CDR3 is TGTGCCAGCAGTGAACCCCGCGCAGCGGGAGTCGACAATGAGCAGTTCTTC.

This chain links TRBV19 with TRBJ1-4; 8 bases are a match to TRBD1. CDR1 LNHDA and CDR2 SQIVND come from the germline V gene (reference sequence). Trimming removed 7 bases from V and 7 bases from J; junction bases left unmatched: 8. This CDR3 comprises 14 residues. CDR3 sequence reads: CASTSQGAGEKLFF. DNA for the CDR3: TGTGCCAGTACCTCCCAGGGGGCTGGTGAAAAACTGTTTTTT.

The CDR3, as DNA: TGCAGCGTTGAAGGCGCAGATACGCAGTATTTT. It codes for CSVEGADTQYF. This rearrangement joins TRBV29-1 to TRBJ2-3, with D unresolved. Germline V lookup: CDR1 SQVTM, CDR2 ANQGSEA. V was clipped by 1 base and J by 4 bases, with 3 bases between them. The CDR3 totals 11 residues.

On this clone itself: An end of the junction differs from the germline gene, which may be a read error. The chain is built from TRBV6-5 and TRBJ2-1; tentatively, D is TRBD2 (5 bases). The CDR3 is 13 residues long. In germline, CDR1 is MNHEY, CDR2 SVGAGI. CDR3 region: CASSYLAYSEQFF. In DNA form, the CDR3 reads TGTGCCAGCAGTTACCTAGCCTACAGTGAGCAGTTCTTC.

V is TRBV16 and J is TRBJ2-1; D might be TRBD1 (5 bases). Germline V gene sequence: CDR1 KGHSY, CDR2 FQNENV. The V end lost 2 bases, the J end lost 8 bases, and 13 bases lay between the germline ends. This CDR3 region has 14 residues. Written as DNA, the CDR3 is TGTGCCAGCAGCCAAAATCCCCTGGGGCATGAGCAGTTCTTC. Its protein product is CASSQNPLGHEQFF.

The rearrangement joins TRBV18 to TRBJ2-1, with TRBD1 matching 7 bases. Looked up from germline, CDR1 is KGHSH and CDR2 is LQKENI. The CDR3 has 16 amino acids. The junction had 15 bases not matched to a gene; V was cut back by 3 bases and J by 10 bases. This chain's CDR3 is CASSPLLKTGQREQFF. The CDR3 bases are TGTGCCAGCTCACCCTTACTTAAGACAGGGCAACGGGAGCAGTTCTTC.

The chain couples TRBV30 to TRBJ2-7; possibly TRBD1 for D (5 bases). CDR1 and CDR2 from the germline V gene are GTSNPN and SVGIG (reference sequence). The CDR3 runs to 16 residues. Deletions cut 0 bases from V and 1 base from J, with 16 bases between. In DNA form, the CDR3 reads TGTGCCTGGAGTGTACTAAGGGGAAAGAGATCCTACGAGCAGTACTTC. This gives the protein CAWSVLRGKRSYEQYF.

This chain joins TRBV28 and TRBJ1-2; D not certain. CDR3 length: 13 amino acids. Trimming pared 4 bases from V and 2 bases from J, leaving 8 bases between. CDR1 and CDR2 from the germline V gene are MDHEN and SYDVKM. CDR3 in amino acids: CASSSRSNYGYTF. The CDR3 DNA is TGTGCCAGCAGTTCCAGGTCGAACTATGGCTACACCTTC.

For the CDR3, the DNA is TGTGCCAGCAGTTCGACGACAGGGTCACTTATCTATGGCTACACCTTC. Its translation: CASSSTTGSLIYGYTF. V usage is TRBV28 and J usage is TRBJ1-2; 7 bases map to TRBD1. The V and J ends lost 4 bases and 4 bases, in that order; junction bases with no gene match: 12. This CDR3 is 16 amino acids long. Germline V gene lookup returns CDR1 MDHEN and CDR2 SYDVKM.

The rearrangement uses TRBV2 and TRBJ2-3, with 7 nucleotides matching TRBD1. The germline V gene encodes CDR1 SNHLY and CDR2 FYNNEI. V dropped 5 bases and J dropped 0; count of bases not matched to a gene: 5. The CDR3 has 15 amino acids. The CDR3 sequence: CASSLTGISTDTQYF. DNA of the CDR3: TGTGCCAGCAGTCTGACAGGGATTAGCACAGATACGCAGTATTTT.

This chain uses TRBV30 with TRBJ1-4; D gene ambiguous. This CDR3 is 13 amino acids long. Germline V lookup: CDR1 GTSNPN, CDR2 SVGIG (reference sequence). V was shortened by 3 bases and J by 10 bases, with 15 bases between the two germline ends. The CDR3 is CAWSDVLEAKLFF. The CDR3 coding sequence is TGTGCCTGGAGCGACGTTCTTGAGGCAAAACTGTTTTTT.

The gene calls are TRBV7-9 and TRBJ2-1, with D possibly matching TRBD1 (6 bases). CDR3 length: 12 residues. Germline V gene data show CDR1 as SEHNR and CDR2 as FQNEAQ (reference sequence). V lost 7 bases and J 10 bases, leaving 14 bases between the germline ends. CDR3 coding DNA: TGTGCCAGCACGAAGGGGGTCGGCGAGCAGTTCTTC. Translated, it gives CASTKGVGEQFF.

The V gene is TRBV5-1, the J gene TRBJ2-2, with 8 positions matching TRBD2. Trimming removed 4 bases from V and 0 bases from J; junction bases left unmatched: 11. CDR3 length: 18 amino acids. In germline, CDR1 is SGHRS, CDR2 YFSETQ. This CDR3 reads CASSGPSGGASNTGELFF. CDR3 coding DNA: TGCGCCAGCAGCGGACCCTCGGGGGGGGCGTCGAACACCGGGGAGCTGTTTTTT.

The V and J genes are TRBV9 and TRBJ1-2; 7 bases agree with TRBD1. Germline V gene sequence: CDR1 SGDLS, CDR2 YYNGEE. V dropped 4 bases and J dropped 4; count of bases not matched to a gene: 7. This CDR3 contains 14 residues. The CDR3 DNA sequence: TGTGCCAGCAGCTCTGGGACAGCATTCTATGGCTACACCTTC. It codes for CASSSGTAFYGYTF.

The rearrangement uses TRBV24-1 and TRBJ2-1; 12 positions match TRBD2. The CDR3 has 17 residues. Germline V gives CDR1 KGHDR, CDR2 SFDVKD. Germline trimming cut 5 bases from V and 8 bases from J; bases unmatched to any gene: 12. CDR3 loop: CATSGILSSGRGDEQFF. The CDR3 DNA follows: TGTGCCACCAGTGGGATTTTATCTAGCGGGAGGGGGGATGAGCAGTTCTTC.

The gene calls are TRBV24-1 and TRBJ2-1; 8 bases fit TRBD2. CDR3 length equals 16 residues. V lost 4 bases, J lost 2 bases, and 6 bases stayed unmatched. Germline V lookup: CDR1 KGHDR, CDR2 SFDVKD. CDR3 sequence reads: CATSEKGLDAYNEQFF. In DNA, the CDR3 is TGTGCCACCAGTGAAAAGGGACTAGATGCCTACAATGAGCAGTTCTTC.

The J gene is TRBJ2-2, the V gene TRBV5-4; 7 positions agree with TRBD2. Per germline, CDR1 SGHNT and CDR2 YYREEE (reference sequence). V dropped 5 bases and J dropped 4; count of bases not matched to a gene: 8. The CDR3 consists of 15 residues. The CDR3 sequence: CASRLSGTITGELFF. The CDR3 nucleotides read TGTGCCAGCAGATTAAGCGGGACGATCACCGGGGAGCTGTTTTTT. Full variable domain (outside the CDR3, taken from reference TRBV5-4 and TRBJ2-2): ETGVTQSPTHLIKTRGQQVTLRCSSQSGHNTVSWYQQALGQGPQFIFQYYREEENGRGNFPPRFSGLQFPNYSSELNVNALELDDSALYLCASRLSGTITGELFFGEGSRLTVL.

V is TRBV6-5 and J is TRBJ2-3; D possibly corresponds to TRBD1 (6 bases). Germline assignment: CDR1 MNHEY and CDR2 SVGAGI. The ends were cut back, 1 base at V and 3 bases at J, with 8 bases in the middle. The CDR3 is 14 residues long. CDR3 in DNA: TGTGCCAGCAGTTACTTTCAGGGGACAGATACGCAGTATTTT. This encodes CASSYFQGTDTQYF.

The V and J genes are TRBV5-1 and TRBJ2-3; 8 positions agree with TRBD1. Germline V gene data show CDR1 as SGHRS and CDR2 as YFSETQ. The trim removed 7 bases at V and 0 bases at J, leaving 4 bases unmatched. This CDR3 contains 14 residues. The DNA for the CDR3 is TGCGCCAGCCGGACAGGGTTGAGCACAGATACGCAGTATTTT. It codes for CASRTGLSTDTQYF.

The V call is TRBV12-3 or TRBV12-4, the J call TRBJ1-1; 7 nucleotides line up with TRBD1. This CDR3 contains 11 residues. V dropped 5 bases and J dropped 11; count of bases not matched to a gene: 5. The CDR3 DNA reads TGTGCCAGCAGTCTAACAGGGGAGGCTTTCTTT. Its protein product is CASSLTGEAFF.

CDR3 residues: CASSPTTGILSGNTIYF. The CDR3 DNA sequence: TGTGCCAGCTCACCAACGACAGGGATCCTCTCTGGAAACACCATATATTTT. This chain joins TRBV18 and TRBJ1-3; 7 positions match TRBD1. Germline V gene lookup returns CDR1 KGHSH and CDR2 LQKENI. With V trimmed by 2 bases and J by 0 bases, 7 bases remained unmatched. The CDR3 length is 17 residues. The whole variable domain, remainder taken from reference TRBV18 and TRBJ1-3, is NAGVMQNPRHLVRRRGQEARLRCSPMKGHSHVYWYRQLPEEGLKFMVYLQKENIIDESGMPKERFSAEFPKEGPSILRIQQVVRGDSAAYFCASSPTTGILSGNTIYFGEGSWLTVV.

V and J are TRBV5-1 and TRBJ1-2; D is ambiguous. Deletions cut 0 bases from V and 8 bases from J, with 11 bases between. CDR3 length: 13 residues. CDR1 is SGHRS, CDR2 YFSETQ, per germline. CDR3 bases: TGCGCCAGCAGCTTGGAGCACAGCTTCGGCTACACCTTC. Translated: CASSLEHSFGYTF.

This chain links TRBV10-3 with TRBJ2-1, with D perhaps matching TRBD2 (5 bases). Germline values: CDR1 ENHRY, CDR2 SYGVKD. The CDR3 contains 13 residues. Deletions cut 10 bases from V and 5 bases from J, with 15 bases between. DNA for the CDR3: TGTGCCACCAGGACTGACCAACACAATGAGCAGTTCTTC. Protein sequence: CATRTDQHNEQFF.

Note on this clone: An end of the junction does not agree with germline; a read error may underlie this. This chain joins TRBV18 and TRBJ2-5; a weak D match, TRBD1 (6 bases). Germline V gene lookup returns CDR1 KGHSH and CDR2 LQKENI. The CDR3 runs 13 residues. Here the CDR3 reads CASSLHSTGEGDF. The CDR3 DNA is TGTGCCAGCTCACTTCATTCGACAGGCGAGGGGGACTTC.

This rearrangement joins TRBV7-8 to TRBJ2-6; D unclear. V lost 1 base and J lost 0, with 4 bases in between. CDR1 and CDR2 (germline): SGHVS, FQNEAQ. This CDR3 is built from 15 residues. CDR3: CASSLGSSGANVLTF. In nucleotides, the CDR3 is TGTGCCAGCAGCTTAGGGAGCTCTGGGGCCAACGTCCTGACTTTC.

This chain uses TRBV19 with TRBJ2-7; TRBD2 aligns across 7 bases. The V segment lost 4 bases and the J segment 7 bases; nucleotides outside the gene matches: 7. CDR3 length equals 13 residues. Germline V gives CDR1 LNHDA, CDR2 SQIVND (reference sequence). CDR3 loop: CASSTGPGGEQYF. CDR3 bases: TGTGCCAGTAGTACAGGACCGGGAGGAGAGCAGTACTTC. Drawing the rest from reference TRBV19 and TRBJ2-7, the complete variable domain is DGGITQSPKYLFRKEGQNVTLSCEQNLNHDAMYWYRQDPGQGLRLIYYSQIVNDFQKGDIAEGYSVSREKKESFPLTVTSAQKNPTAFYLCASSTGPGGEQYFGPGTRLTVT.

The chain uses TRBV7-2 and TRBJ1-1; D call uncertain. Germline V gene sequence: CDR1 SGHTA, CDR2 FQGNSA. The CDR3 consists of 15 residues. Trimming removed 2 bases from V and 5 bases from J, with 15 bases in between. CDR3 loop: CASSLRANRGTEAFF. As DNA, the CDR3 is TGTGCCAGCAGCTTAAGGGCCAACCGAGGGACTGAAGCTTTCTTT.

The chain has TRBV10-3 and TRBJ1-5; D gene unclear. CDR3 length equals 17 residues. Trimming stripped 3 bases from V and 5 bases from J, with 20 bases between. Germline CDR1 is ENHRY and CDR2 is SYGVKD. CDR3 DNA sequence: TGTGCCATCAGTGAAACCGTCGCGCCTACAGCAGATCAGCCCCAGCATTTT. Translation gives CAISETVAPTADQPQHF.